Each of the 24 T cell receptor beta chains below was sequenced from the same sample in a study of blood T cell repertoires in COVID-19. Repertoires were generated with immunoSEQ multiplex PCR, while TCRdb's copy carries only in-frame clones and drops some. Of 55,000 or so clones listed, almost 80% are singletons. Specimen: peripheral blood. Source of these receptors: a man aged 60-69 years with acute or convalescent COVID-19.

CDR3 sequence: CASSPFKNTGELFF. As DNA, the CDR3 is TGTGCCAGCAGCCCCTTTAAGAACACCGGGGAGCTGTTTTTT. The J gene is TRBJ2-2, the V gene TRBV7-3; D unclear. In germline, CDR1 is SGHTA, CDR2 FQGTGA. V was pared by 5 bases and J by 1 base, with 8 bases between. The length of the CDR3 is 14 residues.

The chain couples TRBV11-2 to TRBJ1-1, with a weak D call TRBD1 (5 bases). Germline V gene sequence: CDR1 SGHAT, CDR2 FQNNGV. The CDR3 sequence is 13 residues long. V was cut by 6 bases and J by 1 base, with 9 bases left in between. CDR3 DNA: TGTGCCAGCAGTCCTACAGGGAACACTGAAGCTTTCTTT. Protein: CASSPTGNTEAFF.

This chain connects TRBV28 to TRBJ1-5; D perhaps matches TRBD1 (5 bases). The CDR3 runs 14 residues. Germline V gene lookup returns CDR1 MDHEN and CDR2 SYDVKM. Deletions cut 4 bases from V and 3 bases from J, with 10 bases between. The CDR3 DNA is TGTGCCAGCAGTTCCCGACAGACCAATCAGCCCCAGCATTTT. This codes for CASSSRQTNQPQHF. The full variable domain, rest sourced from reference TRBV28 and TRBJ1-5, is DVKVTQSSRYLVKRTGEKVFLECVQDMDHENMFWYRQDPGLGLRLIYFSYDVKMKEKGDIPEGYSVSREKKERFSLILESASTNQTSMYLCASSSRQTNQPQHFGDGTRLSIL.

This clone was counted between two and nine times. This chain uses TRBV5-4 with TRBJ1-1, with D perhaps matching TRBD1 (5 bases). Trimming left V 4 bases short and J 1 base short, with 11 bases between. CDR1 SGHNT and CDR2 YYREEE come from the germline V gene (reference sequence). CDR3 size: 14 residues. The CDR3 loop reads CASSLTGGNTEAFF. The CDR3 nucleotides are TGTGCCAGCAGCCTCACGGGGGGGAACACTGAAGCTTTCTTT.

This sequence joins TRBV27 and TRBJ1-2, with 10 bases lining up with TRBD1. Germline assignment: CDR1 MNHEY and CDR2 SMNVEV (reference sequence). The CDR3 loop spans 14 amino acids. With V trimmed by 5 bases and J by 4 bases, 4 bases remained unmatched. CDR3 nucleotides: TGTGCCAGCAGTGTAGGGACAGGGGTCTATGGCTACACCTTC. Translation gives CASSVGTGVYGYTF.

This rearrangement joins TRBV12-2 to TRBJ1-1. TRBV12-2 is designated a pseudogene. CDR3 length: 17 residues. The chain's CDR3 is CASRFCSGLRLVTEAFF. CDR3 DNA: TGTGCAAGTCGCTTCTGCTCCGGTCTCCGACTCGTGACTGAAGCTTTCTTT.

V gene TRBV5-4 combines with J gene TRBJ2-5, with TRBD2 matching over 8 bases. CDR3 length: 17 amino acids. The V gene's germline CDR1 is SGHNT and CDR2 YYREEE (reference sequence). With 3 bases clipped from V and 3 bases from J, the junction kept 13 bases outside the gene matches. CDR3: CASSYEGLALSKETQYF. CDR3 nucleotide sequence: TGTGCCAGCAGCTACGAAGGACTAGCTCTATCAAAAGAGACCCAGTACTTC.

This rearrangement joins TRBV7-2 to TRBJ2-3; D is uncertain. Trimming cost V 3 bases and J 3 bases, with 4 bases left between them. CDR3 length equals 12 residues. Germline V CDR1 and CDR2: SGHTA, FQGNSA. CDR3 sequence: CASSFITDTQYF. The CDR3 region has the DNA TGTGCCAGCAGCTTTATAACAGATACGCAGTATTTT.

V is TRBV30 and J is TRBJ1-1; D remains unclear. CDR1 is GTSNPN and CDR2 is SVGIG in the germline V gene (reference sequence). This CDR3 comprises 13 residues. V was shortened by 1 base and J by 10 bases, with 16 bases between the two germline ends. The CDR3 bases are TGTGCCTGGAGTGCCCAGTCACGACTTGGAGCTTTCTTT. Translated: CAWSAQSRLGAFF.

J is TRBJ2-7 and V is TRBV20-1; no clear D. The CDR3 length is 14 residues. CDR1 is DFQATT and CDR2 is SNEGSKA in the germline V gene (reference sequence). V was pared by 3 bases and J by 0 bases, with 12 bases between. The CDR3, as DNA: TGCAGTGCTAGTGCACTTGTCAACTCCTACGAGCAGTACTTC. This sequence encodes CSASALVNSYEQYF.

The V gene is TRBV7-2, the J gene TRBJ2-3; 8 bases match TRBD2. The V and J ends lost 5 bases and 4 bases, in that order; junction bases with no gene match: 11. Germline loops: CDR1 SGHTA, CDR2 FQGNSA. This CDR3 region has 16 residues. The CDR3 region has the DNA TGTGCCAGCAGCCCACGGATCGGGGGGGCGGCAGATACGCAGTATTTT. Translated, it gives CASSPRIGGAADTQYF.

The rearrangement uses TRBV7-2 and TRBJ1-6; TRBD1 matches at 11 bases. The CDR3 has 16 residues. The V gene's germline CDR1 is SGHTA and CDR2 FQGNSA. Unmatched junction bases numbered 10, after V lost 6 bases and J lost 9 bases. The chain's CDR3 is CASSQGTGGTGSPLHF. Written as DNA, the CDR3 is TGTGCCAGCAGTCAAGGGACAGGGGGAACTGGTTCACCCCTCCACTTT.

V usage is TRBV20-1 and J usage is TRBJ1-2, with TRBD1 matching 10 bases. V was pared by 6 bases and J by 9 bases, with 4 bases of the junction left unmatched. This CDR3 comprises 11 residues. CDR1 is DFQATT and CDR2 is SNEGSKA in the germline V gene (reference sequence). CDR3 region: CSAGTGERYTF. CDR3 nucleotides: TGCAGTGCCGGGACAGGGGAGCGCTACACCTTC.

CDR3 region: CAISDSVDSVYTQYF. The CDR3, as DNA: TGTGCCATCAGTGACTCAGTGGACTCTGTATATACGCAGTATTTT. This chain links TRBV10-3 with TRBJ2-3; possible D gene TRBD2, 5 bases. CDR1 is ENHRY, CDR2 SYGVKD, per germline. The CDR3 is made up of 15 amino acids. V was clipped by 3 bases and J by 7 bases, with 17 bases between them.

The rearrangement joins TRBV6-5 to TRBJ1-5, with a tentative D call TRBD1 (5 bases). CDR3 length: 13 residues. Germline lookup yields CDR1 MNHEY and CDR2 SVGAGI. V lost 6 bases and J 5 bases, leaving 11 bases between the germline ends. The CDR3 protein is CASRGREDQPQHF. CDR3 bases: TGTGCCAGCAGGGGCAGGGAAGATCAGCCCCAGCATTTT.

V usage is TRBV9 and J usage is TRBJ2-3; the match to TRBD2 covers 9 bases. Germline CDR1 reads SGDLS; CDR2 reads YYNGEE. CDR3 length: 16 amino acids. The V gene end was trimmed by 0 bases and the J gene end by 2 bases; junction bases not matched to a gene: 4. CDR3 DNA sequence: TGTGCCAGCAGCGTAGTTAGCGGGGGTCTCACAGATACGCAGTATTTT. It is translated as CASSVVSGGLTDTQYF.

The rearrangement joins TRBV10-3 to TRBJ1-4; D remains ambiguous. V was cut by 10 bases and J by 6 bases, with 24 bases left in between. Per germline, CDR1 ENHRY and CDR2 SYGVKD. This CDR3 is 16 amino acids long. CDR3 protein: CATSRGGPDGHEKLFF. In DNA, the CDR3 is TGTGCCACAAGTCGGGGTGGGCCCGACGGGCATGAAAAACTGTTTTTT.

In its sample, this clone was seen once. The V call is TRBV18, the J call TRBJ1-5; the match to TRBD1 covers 7 bases. V trimming: 0 bases; J trimming: 6 bases; junction bases outside the gene matches: 8. Germline V CDR1 and CDR2: KGHSH, LQKENI. This CDR3 comprises 16 residues. The CDR3 here is CASSPPGGAGGQPQHF. The CDR3 DNA reads as TGTGCCAGCTCACCACCCGGGGGAGCAGGGGGTCAGCCCCAGCATTTT.

This rearrangement joins TRBV5-1 to TRBJ1-1; D is possibly TRBD1 (6 bases). CDR3 length equals 14 residues. With 4 bases removed from V and 6 bases from J, the gap between germline ends came to 16 bases. The germline CDR1 and CDR2 sequences are SGHRS and YFSETQ. This CDR3 is CASSRTTGPPEAFF. The CDR3 nucleotides read TGCGCCAGCAGCCGCACAACAGGGCCGCCTGAAGCTTTCTTT.

The chain combines TRBV5-6 with TRBJ2-3; no firm D call. The CDR3 has 13 amino acids. V was clipped by 1 base and J by 8 bases, with 11 bases between them. CDR1 is SGHDT and CDR2 is YYEEEE in the germline V gene. The CDR3 is CASSLPLVSTQYF. Here the CDR3 DNA reads TGTGCCAGCAGCTTGCCCCTAGTGAGTACGCAGTATTTT.

The V call is TRBV12-3 or TRBV12-4, the J call TRBJ2-5, with D hard to call. The CDR3 consists of 11 residues. V lost 8 bases and J 4 bases, leaving 8 bases between the germline ends. CDR3 loop: CASSSRETQYF. The DNA for the CDR3 is TGTGCCAGCTCCTCTAGAGAGACCCAGTACTTC.

This clone appeared a few times. This chain uses TRBV10-3 with TRBJ1-2; D unresolved. V was pared by 2 bases and J by 0 bases, with 7 bases between. Germline assignment: CDR1 ENHRY and CDR2 SYGVKD. CDR3 length equals 14 residues. Here the CDR3 DNA reads TGTGCCATCAGTGAGACAGCCACTAACTATGGCTACACCTTC. Its protein is CAISETATNYGYTF.

Comment on this clone: Relative to the germline gene, one junction end is altered; a read error may explain this. The V and J genes are TRBV12-3 or TRBV12-4 and TRBJ2-7; D might be TRBD1 (6 bases). The CDR3 has 11 residues. Here the CDR3 reads CASSFHRALHF. For the CDR3, the DNA is TGTGCCAGCAGTTTTCACAGGGCATTGCACTTC.

The rearrangement joins TRBV29-1 to TRBJ2-7; D not certain. The germline V gene has CDR1 SQVTM and CDR2 ANQGSEA. The V and J ends lost 5 bases and 3 bases respectively, with 8 bases between them. The CDR3 runs 11 residues. The CDR3 DNA reads as TGCAGCGTTTACAGAAACTACGAGCAGTACTTC. Translation gives CSVYRNYEQYF.